This TCR beta chain was captured by sequencing in a study of blood T cell repertoires in COVID-19. The wider study: From the United States, Italy and Spain came samples of acute and convalescent COVID-19. The cDNA or gDNA used as material had been derived from T cells, B-cell-depleted T cells, or PBMCs.

Original methodology: Nucleated cell number was recorded as an estimate derived from reference gene primer amplification. Clones were read by immunoSEQ multiplex PCR, and TCRdb kept only the in-frame ones, dropping some. The V and J calls and the clone size are those of that table, but D and trimming were determined from the DNA. The repertoire holds 95,000 to 100,000 clones, with 81% as singletons. Material: peripheral blood. The TCR originated in a woman aged 80 or over with acute or convalescent COVID-19.

CDR3 sequence (DNA): TGTGCCAGCAGCACCAGAGCGGGGGGGCCGAGAGAGACCCAGTACTTC. The encoded protein is CASSTRAGGPRETQYF. This chain connects TRBV7-8 to TRBJ2-5; 10 bases map to TRBD2. Looked up from germline, CDR1 is SGHVS and CDR2 is FQNEAQ. After removal of 5 bases from V and 4 bases from J, the junction contained 10 bases not matched to a gene. The CDR3 runs 16 residues.